A selection of T cell receptor beta chains follows, all from one sample in a study of T cell changes during pregnancy in multiple sclerosis. Method: immunoSEQ multiplex PCR; TCRdb's copy keeps in-frame clones and lacks some. The sample shows around 30,000 clones, roughly 90% of them seen only once. Material: CD8+ T cells from peripheral blood mononuclear cells, obtained in the first trimester of pregnancy. The source of these receptors is a female donor with multiple sclerosis, enrolled in a pregnancy study. CDR3s include the opening cysteine and the closing phenylalanine or tryptophan. A D gene is named only where the DNA matches it firmly. For some rows the clone size is stated as once, few or many, or as a class when expanded; others skip it.

D: TRBD1; V: TRBV2; size: -; J: TRBJ1-1; CDR3: CASSERGDRGLTEAFF; DNA: TGTGCCAGCAGTGAGAGAGGGGACAGGGGACTCACTGAAGCTTTCTTT
D: TRBD1; V: TRBV30; size: -; J: TRBJ2-5; CDR3: CAWKRDRSWYQETQYF; DNA: TGTGCCTGGAAGAGGGACAGGAGTTGGTACCAAGAGACCCAGTACTTC
D: -; V: TRBV7-9; size: -; J: TRBJ2-3; CDR3: CASSPPGVSTDTQYF; DNA: TGTGCCAGCAGCCCGCCGGGGGTAAGCACAGATACGCAGTATTTT
D: TRBD2; V: TRBV6-5; size: -; J: TRBJ2-3; CDR3: CASSGLATDTQYF; DNA: TGTGCCAGCAGCGGACTAGCAACAGATACGCAGTATTTT
D: TRBD1; V: TRBV28; size: -; J: TRBJ1-2; CDR3: CASSGTGTHYTF; DNA: TGTGCCAGCAGTGGGACAGGGACTCACTACACCTTC
D: -; V: TRBV15; size: -; J: TRBJ1-6; CDR3: CATSREPLRSSYNSPLHF; DNA: TGTGCCACCAGCAGAGAGCCCTTAAGGAGCTCCTATAATTCACCCCTCCACTTT
D: TRBD1; V: TRBV27; size: -; J: TRBJ2-7; CDR3: CASSSGTEAYEQYF; DNA: TGTGCCAGCAGTTCAGGGACAGAGGCCTACGAGCAGTACTTC
D: TRBD1; V: TRBV13; size: -; J: TRBJ1-4; CDR3: CASSTGTGDATNEKLFF; DNA: TGTGCCAGCAGCACCGGGACAGGGGATGCAACTAATGAAAAACTGTTTTTT
D: -; V: TRBV6-1; size: -; J: TRBJ2-7; CDR3: CASSEIPDRAYEQYF; DNA: TGTGCCAGCAGTGAAATACCCGATAGAGCCTACGAGCAGTACTTC
D: TRBD2; V: TRBV11-3; size: -; J: TRBJ2-5; CDR3: CASSLTSGSGETQYF; DNA: TGTGCCAGCAGCTTAACTAGCGGGAGTGGGGAGACCCAGTACTTC
D: TRBD2; V: TRBV10-3; size: -; J: TRBJ2-1; CDR3: CAISLAGVNEQFF; DNA: TGTGCCATCAGCCTAGCGGGAGTCAATGAGCAGTTCTTC
D: TRBD1; V: TRBV5-1; size: -; J: TRBJ1-2; CDR3: CASSPTRRTGKIGSYGYTF; DNA: TGCGCCAGCAGCCCTACACGACGGACAGGGAAGATAGGGAGCTATGGCTACACCTTC
D: -; V: TRBV27; size: -; J: TRBJ1-4; CDR3: CASSFSSEHEKLFF; DNA: TGTGCCAGCAGTTTTTCCAGCGAGCACGAAAAACTGTTTTTT
D: TRBD1; V: TRBV5-4; size: -; J: TRBJ1-4; CDR3: CASSHRTGGEEKLFF; DNA: TGTGCCAGCAGTCATCGGACAGGGGGCGAGGAAAAACTGTTTTTT
D: -; V: TRBV11-2; size: -; J: TRBJ1-2; CDR3: CASSLEKGVYGYTF; DNA: TGTGCCAGCAGCTTAGAAAAGGGGGTCTATGGCTACACCTTC
D: -; V: TRBV27; size: -; J: TRBJ2-3; CDR3: CASSFILGTDTQYF; DNA: TGTGCCAGCAGTTTCATCCTAGGCACAGATACGCAGTATTTT
D: -; V: TRBV2; size: -; J: TRBJ1-4; CDR3: CASSEDEEDWTLYEKLFF; DNA: TGTGCCAGCAGTGAAGATGAGGAGGATTGGACGCTTTATGAAAAACTGTTTTTT
D: TRBD2; V: TRBV27; size: -; J: TRBJ2-7; CDR3: CASSLTSGGYEQYF; DNA: TGTGCCAGCAGTTTGACTAGCGGGGGTTACGAGCAGTACTTC
D: TRBD1; V: TRBV6-5; size: -; J: TRBJ2-2; CDR3: CASSYAGQGASGELFF; DNA: TGTGCCAGCAGTTACGCGGGACAGGGGGCGTCCGGGGAGCTGTTTTTT
D: TRBD1; V: TRBV29-1; size: -; J: TRBJ2-1; CDR3: CSVGTGENEQFF; DNA: TGCAGCGTTGGGACAGGGGAGAATGAGCAGTTCTTC
D: TRBD1; V: TRBV28; size: -; J: TRBJ2-1; CDR3: CASTQTGGGYEQFF; DNA: TGTGCCAGCACCCAGACAGGGGGCGGGTATGAGCAGTTCTTC
D: -; V: TRBV5-6; size: once; J: TRBJ2-7; CDR3: CASSPQGNEAYEQYF; DNA: TGTGCCAGCAGCCCACAGGGCAACGAGGCCTACGAGCAGTACTTC
D: TRBD1; V: TRBV19; size: -; J: TRBJ2-1; CDR3: CASSIEDRSYNEQFF; DNA: TGTGCCAGTAGTATTGAGGACAGGAGCTACAATGAGCAGTTCTTC
D: TRBD1; V: TRBV15; size: -; J: TRBJ2-1; CDR3: CATSKGQGARNEQFF; DNA: TGTGCCACCAGCAAGGGACAGGGGGCGAGAAATGAGCAGTTCTTC
D: TRBD1; V: TRBV27; size: -; J: TRBJ2-7; CDR3: CASSLSPGGNEQYF; DNA: TGTGCCAGCAGTTTATCTCCAGGGGGTAACGAGCAGTACTTC
D: -; V: TRBV7-6; size: -; J: TRBJ2-1; CDR3: CASSLAEDIYNEQFF; DNA: TGTGCCAGCAGCTTAGCTGAGGACATATACAATGAGCAGTTCTTC
D: TRBD1; V: TRBV9; size: -; J: TRBJ1-1; CDR3: CASSDPAGGNTEAFF; DNA: TGTGCCAGCAGCGACCCGGCAGGGGGGAACACTGAAGCTTTCTTT
D: -; V: TRBV7-9; size: -; J: TRBJ1-6; CDR3: CASSLNSPLHF; DNA: TGTGCCAGCAGCCTTAATTCACCCCTCCACTTT
D: TRBD1; V: TRBV9; size: -; J: TRBJ2-1; CDR3: CASSVRSGTGGGEQFF; DNA: TGTGCCAGCAGCGTAAGATCCGGGACAGGGGGCGGGGAGCAGTTCTTC
D: -; V: TRBV5-6; size: -; J: TRBJ2-3; CDR3: CASSLSERLADTQYF; DNA: TGTGCCAGCAGCTTATCAGAGAGGCTTGCAGATACGCAGTATTTT
D: TRBD1; V: TRBV28; size: -; J: TRBJ1-5; CDR3: CASRTGQGAGQPQHF; DNA: TGTGCCAGCAGGACGGGACAGGGGGCCGGACAGCCCCAGCATTTT
D: -; V: TRBV28; size: -; J: TRBJ2-1; CDR3: CASRPRGKSSYNEQFF; DNA: TGTGCCAGCAGACCGAGGGGGAAAAGCTCCTACAATGAGCAGTTCTTC
D: -; V: TRBV7-6; size: once; J: TRBJ1-3; CDR3: CASSLDTYSGNTIYF; DNA: TGTGCCAGCAGCTTAGATACATACTCTGGAAACACCATATATTTT
D: -; V: TRBV7-6; size: once; J: TRBJ2-7; CDR3: CASSLGGGEQYF; DNA: TGTGCCAGCAGCTTAGGTGGAGGCGAGCAGTACTTC
D: TRBD1; V: TRBV7-6; size: -; J: TRBJ2-7; CDR3: CASSLFPRGYEQYF; DNA: TGTGCCAGCAGCTTATTCCCCAGGGGGTACGAGCAGTACTTC
D: -; V: TRBV5-1; size: -; J: TRBJ1-1; CDR3: CASSLAGGGSEAFF; DNA: TGCGCCAGCAGCTTGGCTGGGGGGGGGAGTGAAGCTTTCTTT
D: -; V: TRBV28; size: -; J: TRBJ2-3; CDR3: CASSLWLELSTQYF; DNA: TGTGCCAGCAGTTTATGGCTAGAACTCTCTACGCAGTATTTT
D: -; V: TRBV15; size: -; J: TRBJ1-2; CDR3: CATSRDRESNYGYTF; DNA: TGTGCCACCAGCAGAGATAGAGAGTCTAACTATGGCTACACCTTC
D: TRBD2; V: TRBV27; size: -; J: TRBJ2-1; CDR3: CASSLLAGVNEQFF; DNA: TGTGCCAGCAGTTTATTAGCGGGAGTCAATGAGCAGTTCTTC
D: -; V: TRBV5-1; size: once; J: TRBJ2-7; CDR3: CASSPTETYEQYF; DNA: TGCGCCAGCAGCCCGACTGAAACCTACGAGCAGTACTTC
D: -; V: TRBV16; size: once; J: TRBJ1-5; CDR3: CASSQSGTGSGQPQHF; DNA: TGTGCCAGCAGCCAATCGGGCACAGGGAGTGGCCAGCCCCAGCATTTT
D: -; V: TRBV7-9; size: -; J: TRBJ1-1; CDR3: CASSFPGWYTEAFF; DNA: TGTGCCAGCAGCTTTCCAGGTTGGTACACTGAAGCTTTCTTT
D: TRBD1; V: TRBV27; size: -; J: TRBJ1-2; CDR3: CASSHRQGLSGYTF; DNA: TGTGCCAGCAGTCATAGACAGGGGTTAAGTGGCTACACCTTC
D: -; V: TRBV6-5; size: -; J: TRBJ1-5; CDR3: CASSSGTWSNQPQHF; DNA: TGTGCCAGCAGCTCCGGGACATGGAGCAATCAGCCCCAGCATTTT
D: -; V: TRBV11-2; size: -; J: TRBJ2-3; CDR3: CASGGTGDTQYF; DNA: TGTGCCAGCGGCGGTACGGGAGATACGCAGTATTTT
D: -; V: TRBV27; size: -; J: TRBJ2-3; CDR3: CASSLGTGGGTDTQYF; DNA: TGTGCCAGCAGTTTAGGAACGGGCGGGGGCACAGATACGCAGTATTTT
D: -; V: TRBV12-5; size: -; J: TRBJ1-1; CDR3: CASGLTQGPYLNTEAFF; DNA: TGTGCTAGTGGTTTAACCCAGGGGCCTTACCTGAACACTGAAGCTTTCTTT
D: -; V: TRBV27; size: -; J: TRBJ2-2; CDR3: CASSLSPGGFGTGELFF; DNA: TGTGCCAGCAGTTTATCTCCAGGAGGGTTTGGCACCGGGGAGCTGTTTTTT
D: -; V: TRBV28; size: -; J: TRBJ2-3; CDR3: CASSTQREIRSTDTQYF; DNA: TGTGCCAGCAGTACTCAAAGGGAGATCCGAAGCACAGATACGCAGTATTTT
D: TRBD2; V: TRBV7-9; size: -; J: TRBJ2-7; CDR3: CASSYLAGFYEQYF; DNA: TGTGCCAGCAGTTACCTAGCGGGGTTCTACGAGCAGTACTTC
D: TRBD1; V: TRBV6-1; size: -; J: TRBJ1-2; CDR3: CASSEGGQGDGYTF; DNA: TGTGCCAGCAGTGAAGGGGGGCAGGGGGATGGCTACACCTTC
D: -; V: TRBV5-3; size: -; J: TRBJ2-5; CDR3: CARSFGEETQYF; DNA: TGTGCCAGAAGCTTCGGTGAGGAGACCCAGTACTTC